These 21 T cell receptor beta chains originate from one sample sequenced in a study of cytomegalovirus exposure and HLA in healthy donors. Vbeta (60) and Jbeta (13) primers were used in the PCR. The method was immunoSEQ multiplex PCR; TCRdb's version includes in-frame clones alone and lacks a portion of them. The sample has over 100,000 clones; less than 90% are singletons. The sample taken for sequencing was PBMCs. All receptors derive from a man aged 35 to 55 in good health and CMV-seronegative.

This chain connects TRBV4-1 to TRBJ1-1; no definite D call. Trimming pared 4 bases from V and 0 bases from J, leaving 6 bases between. This CDR3 comprises 13 residues. Germline V gives CDR1 MGHRA, CDR2 YSYEKL. Here the CDR3 DNA reads TGCGCCAGCAGCCGTAACTTGAACACTGAAGCTTTCTTT. Translating it yields CASSRNLNTEAFF.

This clone was counted between two and nine times. The chain recombines TRBV5-4 with TRBJ2-1; 16 bases are a match to TRBD2. Germline V gives CDR1 SGHNT, CDR2 YYREEE (reference sequence). Losses at the gene ends were 4 bases for V and 14 bases for J; bases not matched to a gene: 9. The CDR3 runs to 15 residues. CDR3: CASSDAGTSGRAEFF. CDR3 nucleotide sequence: TGTGCCAGCAGCGATGCCGGGACTAGCGGGAGGGCCGAGTTCTTC.

The chain joins TRBV7-3 to TRBJ2-3, with 7 nucleotides matching TRBD2. The CDR3 is 15 residues long. Germline-derived CDR1 and CDR2 are SGHTA and FQGTGA. The V segment lost 0 bases and the J segment 6 bases; nucleotides outside the gene matches: 6. For the CDR3, the DNA is TGTGCCAGCAGCTTAACGAGCGGGAAAATGGATACGCAGTATTTT. This gives the protein CASSLTSGKMDTQYF. Full variable domain (rest looked up from reference TRBV7-3 and TRBJ2-3): GAGVSQTPSNKVTEKGKYVELRCDPISGHTALYWYRQSLGQGPEFLIYFQGTGAADDSGLPNDRFFAVRPEGSVSTLKIQRTERGDSAVYLCASSLTSGKMDTQYFGPGTRLTVL.

The V gene is TRBV10-3, the J gene TRBJ2-6, with 7 bases fitting TRBD1. With V trimmed by 1 base and J by 0 bases, 6 bases remained unmatched. The CDR3 runs 18 residues. Looked up from germline, CDR1 is ENHRY and CDR2 is SYGVKD. The CDR3 sequence: CAISEFGSGGSGANVLTF. In DNA, the CDR3 is TGTGCCATCAGTGAGTTTGGTTCAGGGGGCTCTGGGGCCAACGTCCTGACTTTC.

The chain employs TRBV10-3 and TRBJ2-1; D unclear. CDR1 is ENHRY and CDR2 is SYGVKD in the germline V gene. The CDR3 has 12 residues. V lost 0 bases to trimming and J lost 7 bases, with 4 bases between them. The CDR3 reads CAISESHNEQFF. The CDR3 bases are TGTGCCATCAGTGAGTCCCATAATGAGCAGTTCTTC.

This sequence joins TRBV18 and TRBJ2-2; TRBD1 aligns across 9 bases. The CDR3 length is 15 residues. CDR1 is KGHSH, CDR2 LQKENI, per germline. After removal of 3 bases from V and 1 base from J, the junction contained 0 bases not matched to a gene. The CDR3 DNA reads as TGTGCCAGCTCACCGGGACAGGGGAACACCGGGGAGCTGTTTTTT. It encodes CASSPGQGNTGELFF.

The chain employs TRBV14 and TRBJ2-5, with a weak D call TRBD2 (6 bases). This CDR3 has 16 residues. CDR1 and CDR2 from the germline V gene are SGHDN and FVKESK. V gave up 1 base and J gave up 7 bases, with 19 bases separating them. The CDR3 loop reads CASSQVGVENGGTQYF. The CDR3 nucleotides read TGTGCCAGCAGCCAAGTAGGAGTGGAGAACGGGGGGACCCAGTACTTC.

The V call is TRBV11-2, the J call TRBJ2-1; D possibly corresponds to TRBD2 (6 bases). The germline V and J ends were trimmed by 4 bases and 0 bases, with 10 bases remaining between them. This CDR3 comprises 15 residues. The germline CDR1 and CDR2 sequences are SGHAT and FQNNGV. The DNA of the CDR3 is TGTGCCAGCAGCTCTGGCGGGACCTCCTACAATGAGCAGTTCTTC. Translated, it gives CASSSGGTSYNEQFF.

This clone was seen just once. The chain joins TRBV7-9 to TRBJ2-7, with 14 bases lining up with TRBD2. The V gene's germline CDR1 is SEHNR and CDR2 FQNEAQ (reference sequence). The J segment lost 6 bases and the V segment lost 5 bases, leaving 6 bases of the junction unmatched. This CDR3 has 15 residues. The DNA for the CDR3 is TGTGCCAGCAGCCCCGGACTAGCGGGAGGCTCCGAGCAGTACTTC. Translation: CASSPGLAGGSEQYF.

The chain uses TRBV12-5 and TRBJ2-3; D may be TRBD1 (6 bases). The length of the CDR3 is 17 residues. Germline loops: CDR1 LGHNT, CDR2 FRNRAP. Trimming shortened V by 1 base and J by 5 bases, and 19 bases separated the two germline ends. CDR3 protein: CASGLDGSQGHKDTQYF. The DNA for the CDR3 is TGTGCTAGTGGTTTGGACGGTTCCCAGGGGCACAAAGATACGCAGTATTTT.

For this clone: A junction end diverges from the germline sequence, so it may reflect a read error. This chain uses TRBV7-9 with TRBJ2-7; a possible D gene is TRBD1 (5 bases). The V gene's germline CDR1 is SEHNR and CDR2 FQNEAQ (reference sequence). The CDR3 has 14 amino acids. The CDR3 here is CSSSLSQGTDEQYF. CDR3 coding DNA: TGTTCCAGCAGCTTAAGCCAGGGTACCGACGAGCAGTACTTC.

CDR3 sequence: CASSGAGTSTSYEQYF. The CDR3 nucleotides read TGCGCCAGCAGTGGGGCCGGGACTAGCACCTCCTACGAGCAGTACTTC. This chain links TRBV10-2 with TRBJ2-7; 9 bases are shared with TRBD2. From germline, CDR1 is WSHSY and CDR2 SAAADI. The CDR3 is 16 residues long. V shed 4 bases, J shed 0 bases, and the junction held 7 bases outside the gene matches.

The DNA of the CDR3 is TGTGCCAGCAGCTTAAGGGGACAGGGTTCCTACGAGCAGTACTTC. This translates into CASSLRGQGSYEQYF. The chain combines TRBV7-2 with TRBJ2-7; 9 positions match TRBD1. V lost 2 bases, J lost 1 base, and 3 bases stayed unmatched. The CDR3 loop spans 15 amino acids. Germline loops: CDR1 SGHTA, CDR2 FQGNSA.

The chain carries TRBV28 and TRBJ2-5; 8 nucleotides line up with TRBD1. J lost 5 bases, V lost 1 base, and 12 bases had no gene match. Germline V gives CDR1 MDHEN, CDR2 SYDVKM. The CDR3 is 17 residues long. CDR3 amino acids: CASSLSTVQGAGETQYF. CDR3 sequence (DNA): TGTGCCAGCAGTTTATCGACGGTGCAGGGGGCTGGGGAGACCCAGTACTTC.

J is TRBJ2-3 and V is TRBV7-3, with 10 bases that match TRBD2. The ends lost 5 bases at V and 0 bases at J; junction bases unmatched: 5. The CDR3 has 16 residues. CDR1 is SGHTA, CDR2 FQGTGA, per germline. CDR3 in amino acids: CASSRGLAASTDTQYF. The CDR3 DNA reads TGTGCCAGCAGCCGTGGACTAGCGGCAAGCACAGATACGCAGTATTTT.

The chain recombines TRBV5-5 with TRBJ2-7; TRBD2 aligns across 14 bases. The V gene's germline CDR1 is SGHKS and CDR2 YYEKEE (reference sequence). This CDR3 spans 15 amino acids. V shed 4 bases and J 5 bases; nucleotides not matched to a gene: 5. CDR3 nucleotide sequence: TGTGCCAGCAGCCAGCTGGGACTAGCGGGAGACGAGCAGTACTTC. Translation: CASSQLGLAGDEQYF.

This sequence joins TRBV29-1 and TRBJ1-2, with D unresolved. CDR1 and CDR2 (germline): SQVTM, ANQGSEA. The length of the CDR3 is 15 residues. Trimming took off 3 bases at V and 2 bases at J, with 16 bases between the two ends. The CDR3 DNA reads TGCAGCGTTGAGGCGGGAAGCTTACTCAACTATGGCTACACCTTC. This gives the protein CSVEAGSLLNYGYTF.

The chain uses TRBV7-9 and TRBJ2-2, with TRBD2 as a possible D gene (7 bases). The CDR3 spans 16 residues. Germline CDR1 and CDR2: SEHNR and FQNEAQ (reference sequence). V gave up 3 bases and J gave up 2 bases, with 13 bases separating them. CDR3 sequence (DNA): TGTGCCAGCAGCTTCGGGCGGGGGCTTAACACCGGGGAGCTGTTTTTT. Protein: CASSFGRGLNTGELFF. Complete variable domain (other parts from reference TRBV7-9 and TRBJ2-2): DTGVSQNPRHKITKRGQNVTFRCDPISEHNRLYWYRQTLGQGPEFLTYFQNEAQLEKSRLLSDRFSAERPKGSFSTLEIQRTEQGDSAMYLCASSFGRGLNTGELFFGEGSRLTVL.

The rearrangement uses TRBV9 and TRBJ1-1; 9 nucleotides agree with TRBD1. With V trimmed by 0 bases and J by 0 bases, 3 bases remained unmatched. The germline gives CDR1 SGDLS, CDR2 YYNGEE. The CDR3 has 16 residues. The CDR3 sequence is CASSVGTGVVNTEAFF. The CDR3 DNA reads as TGTGCCAGCAGCGTAGGGACAGGGGTGGTGAACACTGAAGCTTTCTTT.

The chain has TRBV29-1 and TRBJ1-1; TRBD1 matches 9 bases. V shed 4 bases, J shed 2 bases, and the junction held 5 bases outside the gene matches. The CDR3 has 14 residues. Germline V gives CDR1 SQVTM, CDR2 ANQGSEA. Here the CDR3 DNA reads TGCAGCGTTGTAGGACAGGGGCGAAACACTGAAGCTTTCTTT. Amino acids: CSVVGQGRNTEAFF.

The genes are TRBV28 and TRBJ1-2; 7 bases map to TRBD1. Germline V gives CDR1 MDHEN, CDR2 SYDVKM. CDR3 length equals 14 residues. The trim removed 6 bases at V and 8 bases at J, leaving 12 bases unmatched. This CDR3 is CASSSPGGRRGYTF. The CDR3 nucleotides read TGTGCCAGCAGCTCCCCAGGGGGGCGGCGAGGCTACACCTTC.